The 23 T cell receptor beta chains below were found in one sample sequenced in a study of T cell repertoires in cytomegalovirus infection. Their cognate antigens are unknown. TCRdb itself ran the reads through MiXCR, one entry per CDR3 protein. The sample includes about 340,000 distinct CDR3 sequences, 25% to 30% of them seen just once. The sample in question was cultured PBMCs, obtained from culture after CMV antigen stimulation. Receptors originate from a human donor in good health (CMV status not recorded). Some clones in this sample may be carry-over from other donors' samples.

This clonotype was observed a few times. V and J are TRBV12-3 or TRBV12-4 and TRBJ1-2, with 10 bases aligning to TRBD1. After removal of 6 bases from V and 8 bases from J, the junction contained 12 bases not matched to a gene. The CDR3 spans 15 residues. The CDR3 nucleotides are TGTGCCAGCAGCGACAGGGGGCCCCTCTTATACGGCTACACCTTC. This codes for CASSDRGPLLYGYTF.

This clonotype was observed a handful of times. The V and J genes are TRBV27 and TRBJ1-6; unclear D gene. The CDR3 is 13 amino acids. CDR1 is MNHEY, CDR2 SMNVEV, per germline (reference sequence). V dropped 0 bases and J dropped 7 bases, with 4 bases sitting between them. Written as DNA, the CDR3 is TGTGCCAGCAGTTTATCGCTCAATTCACCCCTCCACTTT. Its translation: CASSLSLNSPLHF.

In DNA form, the CDR3 reads TGTGCCAGCAGCCCGCAAGACAGGGGAGGAACTGAAGCTTTCTTT. This codes for CASSPQDRGGTEAFF. This rearrangement joins TRBV5-4 to TRBJ1-1; 8 nucleotides match TRBD1. The trim removed 4 bases at V and 5 bases at J, leaving 10 bases unmatched. The V gene's germline CDR1 is SGHNT and CDR2 YYREEE (reference sequence). This CDR3 is built from 15 residues.

This clonotype was counted many times. V usage is TRBV5-4 and J usage is TRBJ1-6; D is perhaps TRBD1 (5 bases). CDR3 length equals 14 residues. V lost 0 bases, J lost 8 bases, and 9 bases lay in between. The germline V gene has CDR1 SGHNT and CDR2 YYREEE (reference sequence). The CDR3 DNA follows: TGTGCCAGCAGCTTGGGTGACAGAGATTCACCCCTCCACTTT. Translated, it gives CASSLGDRDSPLHF.

CDR3 protein: CASSTLSRSSRGNQPQHF. The DNA of the CDR3 is TGTGCCAGTAGTACTCTTTCCCGGTCTTCCCGCGGGAATCAGCCCCAGCATTTT. The V gene is TRBV19, the J gene TRBJ1-5; D uncertain. The germline V gene has CDR1 LNHDA and CDR2 SQIVND (reference sequence). V was trimmed by 4 bases and J by 4 bases, leaving 23 bases between them. The CDR3 consists of 18 residues.

The genes are TRBV12-3 or TRBV12-4 and TRBJ1-5, with 9 bases aligning to TRBD1. V shed 6 bases, J shed 0 bases, and the junction held 15 bases outside the gene matches. The CDR3 length is 19 residues. The CDR3 sequence: CASSTAQGALRHSNQPQHF. The CDR3 bases are TGTGCCAGCAGCACCGCACAGGGGGCACTTCGACATAGCAATCAGCCCCAGCATTTT.

This clonotype was recorded a few times. CDR3 region: CASSAMGQPNTEAFF. In nucleotides, the CDR3 is TGTGCCAGCAGCGCCATGGGACAGCCGAACACTGAAGCTTTCTTT. V usage is TRBV7-3 and J usage is TRBJ1-1; TRBD1 agrees at 7 bases. The CDR3 is 15 amino acids. From germline, CDR1 is SGHTA and CDR2 FQGTGA. The ends lost 5 bases at V and 1 base at J; junction bases unmatched: 7.

This clonotype has only one observation. Compared with germline, one end of the junction differs, possibly owing to a read error. The J gene is TRBJ1-1, the V gene TRBV20-1; D call uncertain. This CDR3 has 12 residues. CDR1 is DFQATT and CDR2 is SNEGSKA in the germline V gene (reference sequence). Here the CDR3 reads CRATRVNTEAFF. Written as DNA, the CDR3 is TGCAGGGCTACAAGGGTGAACACTGAAGCTTTCTTT.

The table lists this clonotype with many counts. The chain uses TRBV7-8 and TRBJ2-1; 7 bases align to TRBD2. Germline assignment: CDR1 SGHVS and CDR2 FQNEAQ. The V segment lost 1 base and the J segment 5 bases; nucleotides outside the gene matches: 8. The CDR3 length is 16 residues. CDR3 protein: CASSLVTPGGDNEQFF. The CDR3 DNA follows: TGTGCCAGCAGCTTAGTCACTCCGGGGGGTGACAATGAGCAGTTCTTC.

On this clonotype: One junction end disagrees with the germline gene, perhaps due to a read error. The chain recombines TRBV7-6 with TRBJ2-2, with D possibly being TRBD2 (6 bases). The germline V gene has CDR1 SGHVS and CDR2 FNYEAQ. CDR3 length equals 18 residues. The CDR3 DNA follows: TGTGCTAGCAGCGAGACCGGGACTTCCCTTAGGAACACCGGGGAGCTGTTTTTT. This encodes CASSETGTSLRNTGELFF.

A few counts support this clonotype. The V call is TRBV6-6, the J call TRBJ2-1; TRBD2 matches at 10 bases. Germline CDR1 MNHNY, CDR2 SVGAGI (reference sequence). This CDR3 comprises 15 residues. The V and J ends lost 7 bases and 7 bases, in that order; junction bases with no gene match: 10. The CDR3 reads CASTGAGGPENEQFF. In nucleotides, the CDR3 is TGTGCCAGCACCGGAGCGGGAGGGCCCGAGAATGAGCAGTTCTTC.

Only a few counts were recorded for this clonotype. The chain carries TRBV3-1 and TRBJ1-1, with unresolved D. This CDR3 comprises 11 residues. Germline V gene lookup returns CDR1 LGHDT and CDR2 YNNKEL (reference sequence). Trimming took off 1 base at V and 6 bases at J, with 3 bases between the two ends. Written as DNA, the CDR3 is TGTGCCAGCAGCCAAGCGTCTGAAGCTTTCTTT. This encodes CASSQASEAFF.

This clonotype was counted a few times. The chain joins TRBV10-2 to TRBJ2-3, with 8 positions matching TRBD2. The CDR3 contains 19 residues. V trimming: 4 bases; J trimming: 4 bases; junction bases outside the gene matches: 19. Germline values: CDR1 WSHSY, CDR2 SAAADI. This chain's CDR3 is CASSGSGGPRGYGADTQYF. CDR3 DNA sequence: TGCGCCAGCAGTGGGAGCGGGGGCCCTCGGGGGTACGGGGCAGATACGCAGTATTTT.

This clonotype has only a few counts. The J gene is TRBJ2-1, the V gene TRBV10-3; perhaps TRBD1 as D (6 bases). The V gene's germline CDR1 is ENHRY and CDR2 SYGVKD. There are 14 residues in the CDR3. Trimming shortened V by 6 bases and J by 4 bases, and 13 bases separated the two germline ends. The chain's CDR3 is CAISIGTLYNEQFF. CDR3 nucleotides: TGTGCCATCAGCATCGGGACACTTTACAATGAGCAGTTCTTC.

This chain joins TRBV2 and TRBJ1-5, with D uncertain. Per germline, CDR1 SNHLY and CDR2 FYNNEI. The CDR3 loop spans 15 amino acids. With 0 bases removed from V and 3 bases from J, the gap between germline ends came to 9 bases. In nucleotides, the CDR3 is TGTGCCAGCAGTGAAGCAGGGAGTCCCAATCAGCCCCAGCATTTT. Amino acids: CASSEAGSPNQPQHF.

CDR3 bases: TGTGCCAGCAGCTTACGAATTAGCGGGAGTACAGATACGCAGTATTTT. Encoded protein: CASSLRISGSTDTQYF. V is TRBV7-8 and J is TRBJ2-3, with 9 bases that match TRBD2. CDR1 and CDR2 from the germline V gene are SGHVS and FQNEAQ. Trimming removed 2 bases from V and 3 bases from J; junction bases left unmatched: 6. The CDR3 has 16 residues. The whole variable domain, filled in from reference TRBV7-8 and TRBJ2-3, reads GAGVSQSPRYKVAKRGQDVALRCDPISGHVSLFWYQQALGQGPEFLTYFQNEAQLDKSGLPSDRFFAERPEGSVSTLKIQRTQQEDSAVYLCASSLRISGSTDTQYFGPGTRLTVL.

Only a few counts were recorded for this clonotype. The chain is built from TRBV2 and TRBJ2-7, with TRBD2 matching over 14 bases. The V gene's germline CDR1 is SNHLY and CDR2 FYNNEI. The CDR3 is 15 residues long. Germline trimming cut 4 bases from V and 5 bases from J; bases unmatched to any gene: 4. CDR3 sequence (DNA): TGTGCCAGCAGTGGGACTAGCGGGAGGCGCGACGAGCAGTACTTC. It is translated as CASSGTSGRRDEQYF.

In its sample, this clonotype was seen many times. The V and J genes are TRBV7-2 and TRBJ2-6; no definite D call. This CDR3 has 19 amino acids. Germline lookup yields CDR1 SGHTA and CDR2 FQGNSA. V dropped 3 bases and J dropped 0 bases, with 18 bases sitting between them. The DNA for the CDR3 is TGTGCCAGCAGCTTTTGGGTACGAGGCTCCTCCTCTGGGGCCAACGTCCTGACTTTC. Translating it yields CASSFWVRGSSSGANVLTF.

This clonotype was picked up one time. The V gene is TRBV7-8, the J gene TRBJ1-6; D is uncertain. The V end lost 1 base, the J end lost 10 bases, and 8 bases lay between the germline ends. CDR1 and CDR2 from the germline V gene are SGHVS and FQNEAQ. This CDR3 region has 13 residues. As DNA, the CDR3 is TGTGCCAGCAGCTTAGTAAGGAACTCACCCCTCCACTTT. Translation gives CASSLVRNSPLHF.

The CDR3 region has the DNA TGTGCCAGCAGTCGCAAACCTCGGACAGGGGGATTAGCTGGAAACACCATATATTTT. It specifies CASSRKPRTGGLAGNTIYF. J is TRBJ1-3 and V is TRBV12-3 or TRBV12-4; 10 nucleotides line up with TRBD1. The CDR3 consists of 19 residues. Trimming took 5 bases from V and 2 from J; bases not matched to a gene: 15.

This clonotype was observed a single time. V usage is TRBV6-6 and J usage is TRBJ1-5; D not certain. CDR3 length: 14 residues. CDR1 and CDR2 from the germline V gene are MNHNY and SVGAGI (reference sequence). Deletions cut 2 bases from V and 2 bases from J, with 7 bases between. The CDR3: CASSYPRGNQPQHF. The CDR3 DNA sequence: TGTGCCAGCAGTTACCCTAGGGGCAATCAGCCCCAGCATTTT.

This clonotype was counted many times. This rearrangement joins TRBV7-6 to TRBJ2-2; tentatively, D is TRBD2 (5 bases). Germline V gene lookup returns CDR1 SGHVS and CDR2 FNYEAQ. This CDR3 comprises 15 residues. The V and J ends lost 1 base and 10 bases respectively, with 16 bases between them. CDR3 bases: TGTGCCAGCAGCTTAGGAATCGCAGTGGACTCGGAGCTGTTTTTT. Its protein product is CASSLGIAVDSELFF.

This clonotype was seen ten or more times. This chain connects TRBV7-9 to TRBJ2-3; D is ambiguous. The germline V and J ends were trimmed by 2 bases and 5 bases, with 14 bases remaining between them. This CDR3 has 15 residues. CDR1 and CDR2 from the germline V gene are SEHNR and FQNEAQ (reference sequence). The CDR3 bases are TGTGCCAGCAGCTTATGGGAAGGGCCGGGAGATACGCAGTATTTT. Translating gives CASSLWEGPGDTQYF. Together with reference TRBV7-9 and TRBJ2-3, the CDR3 gives the full variable domain: DTGVSQNPRHKITKRGQNVTFRCDPISEHNRLYWYRQTLGQGPEFLTYFQNEAQLEKSRLLSDRFSAERPKGSFSTLEIQRTEQGDSAMYLCASSLWEGPGDTQYFGPGTRLTVL.